This T cell receptor (beta chain) was captured in a study of control samples from healthy donors and cancer patients. This table comes from immunoSEQ multiplex PCR, and its TCRdb copy is limited to in-frame clones, with some not included. The profile shows 20,000 to 30,000 clones, approximately 91% of them singletons. The receptor's source is a man aged 50 to 59 with lung cancer. Specimen: PBMCs.

CDR3 coding DNA: TGTGCCAGTGGTGGCCGTACAAGTCTGACTGAAGCTTTCTTT. Its protein is CASGGRTSLTEAFF. The V and J genes are TRBV19 and TRBJ1-1; D ambiguous. The CDR3 extends over 14 amino acids. CDR1 is LNHDA, CDR2 SQIVND, per germline (reference sequence). Trimming removed 8 bases at V and 5 bases at J, with 18 bases between.